The 18 T cell receptor beta chains listed next were all sequenced from one sample in a study of pediatric ulcerative colitis. Method: immunoSEQ multiplex PCR; TCRdb's copy keeps in-frame clones and lacks some. Found here are about 36,000 clones, roughly 80% of them singletons; the top ten hold roughly 23%. Material: blood. These TCRs come from a girl aged 10 to 17 with moderate ulcerative colitis.

The chain combines TRBV11-3 with TRBJ2-3; 9 nucleotides agree with TRBD2. The germline CDR1 and CDR2 sequences are SGHNT and YENEEA. Losses at the gene ends were 4 bases for V and 1 base for J; bases not matched to a gene: 9. The length of the CDR3 is 17 residues. In nucleotides, the CDR3 is TGTGCCAGCAGCTCCAGGGGGGTAGCGGGGGGCACAGATACGCAGTATTTT. It yields the protein CASSSRGVAGGTDTQYF.

J is TRBJ1-5 and V is TRBV11-2; maybe TRBD1 (6 bases). CDR1 is SGHAT, CDR2 FQNNGV, per germline. V lost 4 bases to trimming and J lost 4 bases, with 11 bases between them. The CDR3 has 14 residues. For the CDR3, the DNA is TGTGCCAGCAGCTCAGGGGTTTTAAATCAGCCCCAGCATTTT. It yields the protein CASSSGVLNQPQHF.

This chain uses TRBV7-9 with TRBJ2-5; the match to TRBD2 covers 7 bases. Germline CDR1 and CDR2: SEHNR and FQNEAQ (reference sequence). CDR3 length equals 16 residues. V trimming: 5 bases; J trimming: 1 base; junction bases outside the gene matches: 10. CDR3 DNA: TGTGCCAGCAGCGCTCGAATTAGCGGGTTCCAAGAGACCCAGTACTTC. Translated: CASSARISGFQETQYF.

This clone turned up a few times. The chain carries TRBV2 and TRBJ1-2; maybe TRBD1 (5 bases). Germline V gene data show CDR1 as SNHLY and CDR2 as FYNNEI. V was trimmed by 4 bases and J by 8 bases, leaving 20 bases between them. This CDR3 has 15 amino acids. The CDR3 DNA is TGTGCCAGCAGTGTCTATACAGGCGGCCCGATAGGCTACACCTTC. This gives the protein CASSVYTGGPIGYTF.

The chain uses TRBV11-1 and TRBJ1-1; 11 positions agree with TRBD1. Germline CDR1 reads SGHAT; CDR2 reads FQDESV (reference sequence). The CDR3 is made up of 16 amino acids. With V trimmed by 2 bases and J by 5 bases, 7 bases remained unmatched. The CDR3 nucleotides are TGTGCCAGCAGCTTAAGAGGGACAGGGGGATATACTGAAGCTTTCTTT. Translating it yields CASSLRGTGGYTEAFF.

V gene TRBV15 combines with J gene TRBJ1-2; 7 bases fit TRBD1. Germline V gene data show CDR1 as LNHNV and CDR2 as YYDKDF (reference sequence). The V and J ends lost 1 base and 4 bases, in that order; junction bases with no gene match: 9. The CDR3 sequence is 16 residues long. This CDR3 is CATSRGWTGQIYGYTF. The CDR3 region has the DNA TGTGCCACCAGCAGAGGGTGGACAGGTCAAATCTATGGCTACACCTTC.

This clone has a handful of counts. This chain joins TRBV9 and TRBJ1-6; D is unresolved. The CDR3 is 15 residues long. Germline V gene sequence: CDR1 SGDLS, CDR2 YYNGEE. Trimming removed 0 bases at V and 7 bases at J, with 11 bases between. CDR3 in DNA: TGTGCCAGCAGCGTAGATAACAGTCCCAATTCACCCCTCCACTTT. This codes for CASSVDNSPNSPLHF.

This clone turned up a few times. The chain joins TRBV11-2 to TRBJ2-1; 11 nucleotides line up with TRBD2. The CDR3 spans 17 residues. The junction had 10 bases not matched to a gene; V was cut back by 6 bases and J by 3 bases. Germline CDR1 reads SGHAT; CDR2 reads FQNNGV. The CDR3, as DNA: TGTGCCAGCAGTCCACTGGTTCTAGCGGGGGGCTACAATGAGCAGTTCTTC. Translation: CASSPLVLAGGYNEQFF.

This clone was seen only a few times. This chain connects TRBV7-9 to TRBJ1-2; D gene ambiguous. The CDR3 runs 14 residues. Germline V gene data show CDR1 as SEHNR and CDR2 as FQNEAQ (reference sequence). V was cut by 4 bases and J by 4 bases, with 13 bases left in between. CDR3 in amino acids: CASSSLTSSYGYTF. Here the CDR3 DNA reads TGTGCCAGCAGCTCACTAACTTCGTCCTATGGCTACACCTTC.

The chain joins TRBV5-4 to TRBJ2-7; TRBD1 agrees at 10 bases. The V gene end was trimmed by 2 bases and the J gene end by 5 bases; junction bases not matched to a gene: 7. In germline, CDR1 is SGHNT, CDR2 YYREEE (reference sequence). This CDR3 is 15 amino acids long. CDR3 region: CASSFRGTGVDEQYF. CDR3 in DNA: TGTGCCAGCAGCTTCCGAGGGACAGGGGTCGACGAGCAGTACTTC.

The sample holds a few counts of this clone. The gene calls are TRBV18 and TRBJ1-2, with TRBD1 matching 7 bases. CDR1 is KGHSH, CDR2 LQKENI, per germline. V gave up 2 bases and J gave up 6 bases; unmatched junction bases: 3. This CDR3 has 13 residues. The CDR3 coding sequence is TGTGCCAGCTCACCAGGGGACAGCGATGGCTACACCTTC. Amino acids: CASSPGDSDGYTF.

The chain links TRBV5-1 to TRBJ1-3; D is possibly TRBD1 (5 bases). The germline gives CDR1 SGHRS, CDR2 YFSETQ. V lost 0 bases, J lost 0 bases, and 7 bases lay in between. The CDR3 totals 15 residues. This CDR3 reads CASSLGQLSGNTIYF. As DNA, the CDR3 is TGCGCCAGCAGCTTGGGACAGCTCTCTGGAAACACCATATATTTT. The full variable domain, completed using reference TRBV5-1 and TRBJ1-3, is KAGVTQTPRYLIKTRGQQVTLSCSPISGHRSVSWYQQTPGQGLQFLFEYFSETQRNKGNFPGRFSGRQFSNSRSEMNVSTLELGDSALYLCASSLGQLSGNTIYFGEGSWLTVV.

This clone was counted only a few times. The J gene is TRBJ1-1, the V gene TRBV4-1; TRBD1 aligns across 11 bases. The CDR3 sequence is 14 residues long. Germline assignment: CDR1 MGHRA and CDR2 YSYEKL. V was clipped by 3 bases and J by 8 bases; unmatched bases: 5. CDR3 protein: CASSQSRTGGEAFF. The CDR3 DNA reads TGCGCCAGCAGCCAGTCGAGGACAGGGGGCGAAGCTTTCTTT.

This sequence joins TRBV19 and TRBJ2-3; perhaps TRBD1 as D (6 bases). Trimming shortened V by 3 bases and J by 2 bases, and 12 bases separated the two germline ends. This CDR3 has 15 residues. Germline CDR1 is LNHDA and CDR2 is SQIVND (reference sequence). The CDR3 reads CASSIDRQDTDTQYF. In nucleotides, the CDR3 is TGTGCCAGTAGTATTGACAGACAGGACACAGATACGCAGTATTTT.

V and J are TRBV7-6 and TRBJ2-1; no clear D gene. Per the germline V gene, CDR1 is SGHVS and CDR2 is FNYEAQ. Trimming shortened V by 1 base and J by 3 bases, and 4 bases separated the two germline ends. CDR3 size: 13 residues. The CDR3 region has the DNA TGTGCCAGCAGCTTAGGGAGCTACAATGAGCAGTTCTTC. Translation gives CASSLGSYNEQFF.

This chain's CDR3 is CASSPLIWDTQYF. In DNA, the CDR3 is TGTGCCAGCAGTCCCCTCATTTGGGATACGCAGTATTTT. The chain links TRBV7-2 to TRBJ2-3; D gene ambiguous. CDR3 size: 13 residues. V was pared by 6 bases and J by 6 bases, with 13 bases between. The germline gives CDR1 SGHTA, CDR2 FQGNSA.

V usage is TRBV7-3 and J usage is TRBJ2-3; D is possibly TRBD2 (5 bases). The germline CDR1 and CDR2 sequences are SGHTA and FQGTGA. The CDR3 extends over 15 amino acids. Deletions cut 5 bases from V and 2 bases from J, with 14 bases between. DNA for the CDR3: TGTGCCAGCAGCGCCGAGGGTTATTTCACAGATACGCAGTATTTT. It translates to CASSAEGYFTDTQYF. Looking up the rest from reference TRBV7-3 and TRBJ2-3 gives the full variable domain: GAGVSQTPSNKVTEKGKYVELRCDPISGHTALYWYRQSLGQGPEFLIYFQGTGAADDSGLPNDRFFAVRPEGSVSTLKIQRTERGDSAVYLCASSAEGYFTDTQYFGPGTRLTVL.

The chain uses TRBV7-9 and TRBJ2-7; 9 nucleotides agree with TRBD2. The J segment lost 7 bases and the V segment lost 2 bases, leaving 12 bases of the junction unmatched. CDR1 and CDR2 from the germline V gene are SEHNR and FQNEAQ (reference sequence). The CDR3 runs 16 residues. CDR3 sequence reads: CASSLIRGGGAWEQYF. The CDR3 DNA reads as TGTGCCAGCAGCTTAATACGCGGCGGGGGGGCCTGGGAGCAGTACTTC.